This T cell receptor beta chain was sequenced in a study of cytomegalovirus exposure and HLA in healthy donors. The germline CDR1 and CDR2 sequences are MDHEN and SYDVKM. CDR3 length: 13 residues. V was clipped by 5 bases and J by 4 bases; unmatched bases: 3. PCR used 60 Vbeta primers and 13 Jbeta primers. Using immunoSEQ multiplex PCR, the repertoire was profiled, and TCRdb retains in-frame clones only, with some absent. The data contain about 120,000 clones, roughly four fifths of them singletons. The TCR sequence derives from a woman aged 40-49 years in good health and CMV-seronegative. This chain links TRBV28 with TRBJ1-2; 8 bases are a match to TRBD1. The sequencing input was PBMCs. CDR3 protein: CASSGDRGYGYTF. The CDR3, as DNA: TGTGCCAGCAGTGGTGACAGGGGCTATGGCTACACCTTC.